Listed below are T cell receptor beta chains from one sample, sequenced in a study of shared clonotypes between healthy human individuals. Sequenced by immunoSEQ multiplex PCR; TCRdb stores in-frame clones only, minus some. This repertoire shows 2 million to 2.5 million clones, just over 90% found once; its top ten account for about 0.41%. The material sequenced was naive CD4+ T cells from PBMCs. Source of these receptors: a man younger than 30 in good health. Some clones in this sample may be carry-over from other donors' samples. The CDR3 runs from the conserved cysteine through the conserved F or W. Each record gives: D gene, V gene, clone size, J gene, CDR3 protein, CDR3 DNA. D genes are given only for firm matches. Clone size is shown for a subset of rows, as once, few, many or a class of expanded clone.

NA,TRBV28,NA,TRBJ1-5,CASSLPGPIRPQHF,TGTGCCAGCAGTTTACCGGGGCCGATCAGGCCCCAGCATTTT
NA,TRBV5-5,NA,TRBJ1-2,CASSPVNYGYTF,TGTGCCAGCAGCCCAGTTAACTATGGCTACACCTTC
NA,TRBV15,NA,TRBJ2-6,CATSQGGSGANVLTF,TGTGCCACCAGCCAGGGCGGTTCTGGGGCCAACGTCCTGACTTTC
TRBD2,TRBV28,once,TRBJ2-1,CASSPDRLTSGPYNEQFF,TGTGCCAGCAGTCCCGATCGCCTTACTAGCGGTCCCTACAATGAGCAGTTCTTC
NA,TRBV19,NA,TRBJ2-2,CASSINENTGELFF,TGTGCCAGTAGTATCAACGAAAACACCGGGGAGCTGTTTTTT
TRBD1,TRBV2,NA,TRBJ2-2,CASSADRGDTGELFF,TGTGCCAGCAGCGCGGACAGGGGGGACACCGGGGAGCTGTTTTTT
TRBD1,TRBV28,NA,TRBJ1-4,CASSFQGQGKKLFF,TGTGCCAGCAGTTTCCAAGGACAGGGTAAAAAACTGTTTTTT
NA,TRBV6-1,NA,TRBJ1-2,CASSWSDGADTF,TGTGCCAGCAGTTGGTCGGACGGGGCTGATACCTTC
TRBD1,TRBV5-1,NA,TRBJ2-2,CAGSRDSNTGELFF,TGCGCCGGGAGTCGGGACAGTAACACCGGGGAGCTGTTTTTT
TRBD2,TRBV7-9,NA,TRBJ2-1,CASSRSEGGPYNEQFF,TGTGCCAGCAGCCGGTCGGAGGGAGGGCCCTACAATGAGCAGTTCTTC
TRBD1,TRBV7-3,NA,TRBJ2-5,CASSLDGTAQETQYF,TGTGCCAGCAGCTTAGACGGGACAGCTCAAGAGACCCAGTACTTC
TRBD1,TRBV6-1,once,TRBJ1-4,CASKIGQGGEKLFF,TGTGCCAGCAAAATAGGACAGGGGGGGGAAAAACTGTTTTTT
NA,TRBV6-1,NA,TRBJ1-2,CASSEVWDSNYGYTF,TGTGCCAGCAGTGAAGTTTGGGATTCTAACTATGGCTACACCTTC
NA,TRBV6-1,NA,TRBJ1-1,CASSEASLMNTEAFF,TGTGCCAGCAGTGAAGCAAGTCTGATGAACACTGAAGCTTTCTTT
NA,TRBV10-3,NA,TRBJ2-7,CAISESRSEYEQYF,TGTGCCATCAGTGAGTCAAGATCCGAATACGAGCAGTACTTC
NA,TRBV27,NA,TRBJ2-3,CASAKERSSTDTQYF,TGTGCCAGCGCCAAAGAGAGATCTAGCACAGATACGCAGTATTTT
NA,TRBV5-4,NA,TRBJ2-3,CASSLGGGTDTQYF,TGTGCCAGCAGCTTGGGCGGTGGAACAGATACGCAGTATTTT
NA,TRBV10-3,NA,TRBJ2-5,CAISDTREAETQYF,TGTGCCATCAGTGATACCAGGGAGGCGGAGACCCAGTACTTC
NA,TRBV9,NA,TRBJ2-3,CASSLSQAPDTQYF,TGTGCCAGCAGCCTTAGCCAAGCGCCAGATACGCAGTATTTT
TRBD2,TRBV28,NA,TRBJ2-2,CASSPLGGERSTGELFF,TGTGCCAGCAGCCCACTGGGGGGGGAACGATCCACCGGGGAGCTGTTTTTT
NA,TRBV5-1,NA,TRBJ2-5,CASSLVGGLIKTQYF,TGCGCCAGCAGCTTGGTGGGCGGCCTGATAAAGACCCAGTACTTC
NA,TRBV21-1,NA,TRBJ2-3,CASSWTLPGATDTQYF,TGTGCCAGCAGCTGGACCTTGCCCGGGGCCACAGATACGCAGTATTTT
NA,TRBV10-2,NA,TRBJ1-1,CASSERGEAFF,TGCGCCAGCAGTGAGAGGGGGGAAGCTTTCTTT
NA,TRBV10-3,few,TRBJ1-1,CAISGTDGEAFF,TGTGCCATCAGTGGGACGGACGGTGAAGCTTTCTTT
TRBD2,TRBV28,NA,TRBJ2-7,CASSLPIAGGPGQYF,TGTGCCAGCAGTTTACCAATAGCGGGAGGGCCGGGACAGTACTTC
NA,TRBV5-1,NA,TRBJ1-3,CASSPDGNTIYF,TGCGCCAGCAGCCCCGATGGAAACACCATATATTTT
TRBD1,TRBV9,NA,TRBJ2-5,CASSVSTGVGETQYF,TGTGCCAGCAGCGTATCGACAGGGGTAGGAGAGACCCAGTACTTC
NA,TRBV9,NA,TRBJ1-2,CASSVVGFNYGYTF,TGTGCCAGCAGCGTAGTAGGGTTTAACTATGGCTACACCTTC
NA,TRBV30,NA,TRBJ1-1,CAWSVLGQRNTEAFF,TGTGCCTGGAGTGTACTGGGGCAACGGAACACTGAAGCTTTCTTT
TRBD2,TRBV7-2,NA,TRBJ2-1,CASRFAGTSGYEQFF,TGTGCCAGCAGATTCGCCGGGACTAGCGGATATGAGCAGTTCTTC
NA,TRBV30,few,TRBJ2-5,CAWTLGGGNAQYF,TGTGCCTGGACTTTAGGGGGAGGGAATGCCCAGTACTTC